The rows below give T cell receptor beta chains drawn from one sample of a study of blood T cell repertoires in COVID-19. Sequencing used immunoSEQ multiplex PCR; TCRdb keeps in-frame clones, though not all of them. Of some 300,000 clones listed, around 91% are singletons. Source material: peripheral blood. These receptors originate from a woman in her thirties or forties with COVID-19, enrolled during active disease. The CDR3 runs from the conserved cysteine through the conserved F or W. Each record gives: J gene, V gene, CDR3 protein.

j_call: TRBJ2-1
v_call: TRBV18
cdr3_aa: CASSPSAQGASSYNEQFF

j_call: TRBJ2-7
v_call: TRBV30
cdr3_aa: CAWRSGQGEQYF

j_call: TRBJ2-6
v_call: TRBV19
cdr3_aa: CASSPGQGLAGANVLTF

j_call: TRBJ1-4
v_call: TRBV14
cdr3_aa: CASSHFGQRLNEKLFF

j_call: TRBJ1-1
v_call: TRBV7-9
cdr3_aa: CASSSQGTDTEAFF

j_call: TRBJ1-2
v_call: TRBV28
cdr3_aa: CASTDRAGYGYTF

j_call: TRBJ2-4
v_call: TRBV7-9
cdr3_aa: CASSPGWGDWAYF

j_call: TRBJ2-2
v_call: TRBV7-3
cdr3_aa: CASSLAGGNTGELFF

j_call: TRBJ1-1
v_call: TRBV30
cdr3_aa: CAWSRGNLYTEAFF

j_call: TRBJ2-7
v_call: TRBV27
cdr3_aa: CASRPRGTSATPQYF

j_call: TRBJ2-7
v_call: TRBV15
cdr3_aa: CATSRDRYEQYF

j_call: TRBJ2-7
v_call: TRBV4-1
cdr3_aa: CASSGNRHEQYF

j_call: TRBJ2-1
v_call: TRBV7-9
cdr3_aa: CASSLSAGEYNEQFF

j_call: TRBJ1-4
v_call: TRBV2
cdr3_aa: CASSGQGATNEKLFF

j_call: TRBJ1-1
v_call: TRBV4-3
cdr3_aa: CASSPRGGGNTEAFF

j_call: TRBJ1-2
v_call: TRBV7-2
cdr3_aa: CASSPLEAPGRGYTF

j_call: TRBJ1-3
v_call: TRBV6-6
cdr3_aa: CASSYSGAGNTIYF

j_call: TRBJ2-2
v_call: TRBV5-1
cdr3_aa: CASSLELYHRETGELFF

j_call: TRBJ2-7
v_call: TRBV9
cdr3_aa: CASSPSGGASYEQYF

j_call: TRBJ1-4
v_call: TRBV5-1
cdr3_aa: CASSSGQGLEKLFF

j_call: TRBJ1-2
v_call: TRBV28
cdr3_aa: CATTEDNYGYTF

j_call: TRBJ1-2
v_call: TRBV24-1
cdr3_aa: CATSTGVGYTF

j_call: TRBJ2-5
v_call: TRBV29-1
cdr3_aa: CSGGGHGGETQYF

j_call: TRBJ1-2
v_call: TRBV7-2
cdr3_aa: CASTQPGLGAQDLYGYTF

j_call: TRBJ1-1
v_call: TRBV7-9
cdr3_aa: CASHRQGSSNTEAFF

j_call: TRBJ1-5
v_call: TRBV5-6
cdr3_aa: CASSVGTGGNQPQHF

j_call: TRBJ2-3
v_call: TRBV5-1
cdr3_aa: CASSQYIALSTDTQYF

j_call: TRBJ1-4
v_call: TRBV20-1
cdr3_aa: CSASTQGVLLNEKLFF

j_call: TRBJ2-7
v_call: TRBV7-9
cdr3_aa: CASSSKTGGLYEQYF

j_call: TRBJ2-1
v_call: TRBV7-2
cdr3_aa: CASSVQVGPLRYNEQFF

j_call: TRBJ2-2
v_call: TRBV7-9
cdr3_aa: CASSPLAGGKNTGELFF

j_call: TRBJ1-6
v_call: TRBV2
cdr3_aa: CASTLGGAPYNSPLHF

j_call: TRBJ1-5
v_call: TRBV7-8
cdr3_aa: CASSLGPGGSNQPQHF

j_call: TRBJ2-4
v_call: TRBV6-5
cdr3_aa: CASSYTNQGAGDIQYF

j_call: TRBJ1-6
v_call: TRBV7-2
cdr3_aa: CASSFSQGRDSPLHF

j_call: TRBJ1-2
v_call: TRBV7-2
cdr3_aa: CASSLSGFYGYTF

j_call: TRBJ1-5
v_call: TRBV6-2/TRBV6-3
cdr3_aa: CASSYYAAGTVISNQPQHF

j_call: TRBJ2-7
v_call: TRBV7-8
cdr3_aa: CASTLSSGSSYEQYF

j_call: TRBJ2-7
v_call: TRBV12-5
cdr3_aa: CASGLSTGATTYEQYF

j_call: TRBJ2-7
v_call: TRBV5-1
cdr3_aa: CASSRGSTATYEQYF

j_call: TRBJ2-7
v_call: TRBV6-6
cdr3_aa: CASSYSAGTYEQYF

j_call: TRBJ1-2
v_call: TRBV4-2
cdr3_aa: CASSQDAAEGVYGYTF

j_call: TRBJ2-5
v_call: TRBV5-4
cdr3_aa: CASSSGTSGVGQETQYF

j_call: TRBJ2-5
v_call: TRBV19
cdr3_aa: CASSIDLRRVETQYF

j_call: TRBJ2-1
v_call: TRBV7-9
cdr3_aa: CASTLEGTGTRTAKYNEQFF

j_call: TRBJ1-1
v_call: TRBV28
cdr3_aa: CASSYLGGGVKTEAFF

j_call: TRBJ2-1
v_call: TRBV6-4
cdr3_aa: CASSEETGGYNEQFF

j_call: TRBJ1-1
v_call: TRBV6-5
cdr3_aa: CASNAGGGSTEAFF

j_call: TRBJ1-3
v_call: TRBV19
cdr3_aa: CASNVNRGAVGNTIYF

j_call: TRBJ2-4
v_call: TRBV4-3
cdr3_aa: CASSRRLAGARGEAKNIQYF

j_call: TRBJ1-4
v_call: TRBV6-5
cdr3_aa: CASSIQERSEKLFF

j_call: TRBJ1-4
v_call: TRBV27
cdr3_aa: CASRGTGDYEKLFF

j_call: TRBJ1-3
v_call: TRBV4-3
cdr3_aa: CASSLDRQLLGNTIYF

j_call: TRBJ2-7
v_call: TRBV5-3
cdr3_aa: CARSGRDTPYEQYF

j_call: TRBJ1-1
v_call: TRBV7-9
cdr3_aa: CASRSLGGTEAFF

j_call: TRBJ2-1
v_call: TRBV4-2
cdr3_aa: CASSRGTVAYNEQFF

j_call: TRBJ2-1
v_call: TRBV7-2
cdr3_aa: CASSLDVTRLGEQFF

j_call: TRBJ1-1
v_call: TRBV5-6
cdr3_aa: CASSPLNDRGLRTEAFF

j_call: TRBJ1-3
v_call: TRBV7-2
cdr3_aa: CASSLQGAYGNTIYF

j_call: TRBJ2-7
v_call: TRBV27
cdr3_aa: CASSLSYRGLSSYEQYF